This T cell receptor (beta chain) derives from a study of blood T cell repertoires in COVID-19. In the authors' methods: Scientists estimated how many nucleated cells there were by amplifying reference gene primers. Sequenced by immunoSEQ multiplex PCR; TCRdb stores in-frame clones only, minus some. V and J calls plus clone size are reproduced from that table; the DNA served to infer D and trimming. The data contain some 100,000 clones, about 90% of them singletons. This CDR3 region has 16 residues. Germline V gene data show CDR1 as SGHDN and CDR2 as FVKESK. The V end was cut by 0 bases, the J end by 4 bases, with 13 bases between.

This chain uses TRBV14 with TRBJ1-5; D is possibly TRBD1 (5 bases). This TCR derives from a human donor in a cohort sampled during active COVID-19. The sample consisted of peripheral blood. The CDR3 spells CASSQDRRRGNQPQHF. CDR3 coding DNA: TGTGCCAGCAGCCAAGATCGACGAAGGGGTAATCAGCCCCAGCATTTT.